The text below deals with one T cell receptor (beta chain). This record belongs to a study of blood T cell repertoires in COVID-19. Across the study: Samples of COVID-19 (acute and convalescent) were obtained from the United States, Italy and Spain. Sources were T cells, B-cell-depleted T cells, or PBMCs; the material itself was cDNA or gDNA.

In the study's own analysis: Reference gene primer amplification in the assay estimated nucleated cell counts. Data came from immunoSEQ multiplex PCR; TCRdb stores just in-frame clones and leaves some out. Clonal size and the V and J genes are those of that table, whereas D and trimming came from the DNA. The sample has 150,000 to 200,000 clones, 83% seen once. This receptor was taken from a woman in her 70s with COVID-19, enrolled during active disease. The sequenced sample was peripheral blood.

CDR3 sequence (DNA): TGCGCCAGCAGCTACTTCGGGGGATCCAATTCACCCCTCCACTTT. Translating it yields CASSYFGGSNSPLHF. The V call is TRBV5-1, the J call TRBJ1-6, with D possibly being TRBD1 (5 bases). Germline CDR1 SGHRS, CDR2 YFSETQ. V dropped 3 bases and J dropped 7 bases, with 14 bases sitting between them. This CDR3 comprises 15 residues.